This T cell receptor (beta chain) was retrieved from a study of shared clonotypes between healthy human individuals (dated by TCRdb to 2020 to 2022). A note on the overall study: The cohort included a few men and two women between 18 and 49 years of age. For each donor, CD4 naive and CD4 memory were each given three plates, CD8 naive was given two plates, and CD8 memory was given one plate. Blood TCR repertoires of roughly five healthy adults were deeply sequenced to estimate repertoire size and the extent of clonotype sharing between individuals. To increase sequencing depth and limit assay-specific biases, different laboratories used diverse techniques to prepare libraries and sequence TCR repertoires. Each donor's leukapheresis produced roughly between roughly 0.85 and 10 billion PBMCs. Points the paper makes about the study in general: Estimated clonotype richness was generally larger for naive than for memory subsets. When a few donors were compared, the shared fraction of clonotypes was roughly 5% for naive CD4, 3.5% to 4% for naive CD8, roughly 2.3% for memory CD4, and less than 0.45% for memory CD8. Pairwise subsampling indicated that sequencing depth was expected to affect the degree of clonotype sharing among donors. Higher generation probabilities were observed for clonotypes shared by all four sorted-subset donors than for non-shared clonotypes. Even with the large sequencing depth, rarefaction of the sorted-subset datasets indicated that sequencing was incomplete. Only blood was sampled, and tissue TCR repertoires likely differ from those in blood. The small number of donors limited the genetic and exposure-history diversity represented.

CDR1 and CDR2 are read off the germline V gene as SQVTM and ANQGSEA. The junction shows trimming of 6 bases on V and 9 bases on J, plus 12 bases between the germline ends. From the cysteine up to the phenylalanine, the CDR3 has a length of 11 residues. CDR3 DNA is the only sequence kept; it has 33 bases, read in frame from the first base. Details on this clone: Its antigen is unknown. It has no much larger one-base neighbor in the sample; base qualities were not kept.

Using the deep immunoSEQ assay, TCR CDR3 regions were amplified from genomic DNA by multiplex PCR. For each cell subset, the extracted genomic DNA was distributed evenly across all wells of several immunoSEQ 96-well plates, and each plate served as one replicate. For sorted subsets, each replicate PCR was loaded with around 200 ng genomic DNA, equivalent to approximately 33,000 T cell genomes. Purified libraries were measured with a Qubit 3.0 fluorometer, size-checked on a Bioanalyzer 2100, and measured again with the KAPA Library Quantification kit. A separate single-read 150-cycle Illumina NextSeq 550 flow cell was used to sequence each immunoSEQ 96-well plate. As for the original processing: Because the immunoSEQ output included only junctional sequences and no quality scores, the filtering could not be the same as the filtering used for full-length reads. Sequences were annotated with PyIR, a Python wrapper for IgBLAST v1.9, and V/J genes and CDR3 were assigned using IMGT germline references. Reads were removed for weak V/J assignments (E-value above 1e-6), missing CDR3, stop codons, out-of-frame junctions, or ambiguous translated residues. V3J clonotypes were defined by identical inferred V gene, J gene, and CDR3 amino acid sequence. Percentage overlap between repertoires was computed as shared unique clonotypes divided by the size of the smaller repertoire. Richness of each repertoire was evaluated using RTK rarefaction, the Chao1 estimator, and Recon v2.1 estimates of unobserved clonotypes. OLGA was used to compute generation probabilities for all TCRbeta clonotypes that the gDNA method yielded from a handful of donors. TCRdb holds this immuneACCESS table with in-frame rearrangements only. Some clones are missing; in checked studies, unresolved V genes explain under half, and the rest has no known cause. V, J and clone size were drawn from that table, and D and trimming were deduced from the DNA. The sample table records around 1.9 million clones; around 95% of these occur just once. The top ten clonotypes cover about 1.7% of the sample.

CD8 naive samples consisted of CD45RO-negative cells that were positively selected for CCR7, yielding a CD45RA+CCR7+ population without TemRA cells. Donors were healthy HIV-negative adults with no recently reported acute infections or vaccinations. Every donor was a Caucasian adult living in Nashville, Tennessee, USA. Blood was obtained by leukapheresis, after which PBMCs were separated by Ficoll-Histopaque density gradient centrifugation and cryopreserved in liquid nitrogen vapor phase. Purity and quantity of every magnetically sorted T cell population were checked by analytical flow cytometry. Each sorted fraction had its genomic DNA isolated and then quantified by UV absorbance on a Nanodrop 2000c.

Sample: naive CD8+ T cells from PBMCs. The cell subset or site label corresponds to: CD45RA+CCR7+. The chain uses TRBV29-1 and TRBJ2-1, with the D gene not confidently named. The TCR sequence derives from a man aged 18 to 30 in good health. Some clones in this sample may be carry-over from other donors' samples. This receptor carries the CDR3 CSVNLRGEQFF. The nucleotide sequence reads TGCAGCGTCAACCTCCGAGGTGAGCAGTTCTTC.